This T cell receptor (beta chain) was captured in a study of human T cells and chemical hapten exposure (dated by TCRdb to the early 2020s). At the level of the whole study: For sensitization, 2% DPC in acetone was applied to a 2 cm by 2 cm area of upper inner arm skin. Patients additionally received weekly therapeutic DPC doses to the scalp throughout the roughly 25-week study period. Patch tests used Finn chambers with 0.01% DPC on the upper back, scored after 6 days by International Contact Dermatitis Research Group standards. Alopecia areata with under or over 50% scalp involvement, alopecia totalis and alopecia universalis were represented in the patient cohort, which was mostly female. Libraries were pooled for sequencing, and variation in per-sample TCR yields was attributed mainly to small differences in library volumes within the pool. Peripheral blood TCR repertoire changes were tracked in vivo in alopecia patients during primary and secondary sensitization to the hapten diphenylcyclopropenone (DPC). Patient blood was sampled pre-sensitization (week 0) and at 2, 6 and about 24 weeks after DPC sensitization. For TCR sequencing, blood came from 25 to 35 alopecia patients at anywhere from one to four time points (pre-sensitization, 2, 6 and 24 weeks). The investigation overall reported the following: All patients had alopecia, a presumed autoimmune disease, so their immune response might differ from that of healthy individuals. After repeated subsampling, the strength of the expansion versus patch-test correlation and the threshold at which it became significant changed. The number of TCRs above 1 in 1000 frequency did not change with DPC sensitization; there was no evidence of global repertoire structure alterations. Compared with pre-sensitization or healthy control sets, expanded TCRs formed significantly more large CDR3 similarity clusters, which is consistent with antigen-driven responses. Patch test score was positively correlated with the number of PT1 expanded TCRs, with significance at thresholds 8, 16 and 32 but not at 4.

A word on this clonotype: No cognate antigen has been identified for it. The input lacks base qualities; no much larger clone sits a single base away.

The time point label, read with the paper, signifies: patch test 3, about 24 weeks after DPC sensitization. Per the publication, the treatment or condition label means: therapeutic diphenylcyclopropenone sensitization with weekly scalp DPC. Blood at each patch-test visit was drawn before the patch test was applied. To be eligible, patients had to be aged 18 to 70, diagnosed with alopecia and judged suitable for DPC therapy, while pregnant patients were excluded. Total RNA was extracted from unfractionated whole blood collected in Tempus Blood RNA tubes. Libraries were prepared through RACE. Sequencing instrument: NextSeq 500. Library preparation attached unique molecular identifiers to individual cDNA molecules for quantitative, reproducible TCR counting. Each blood RNA sample was used to sequence both TCR alpha and TCR beta chains. In the source study's methods: The median number of TCRs per sample was roughly 100,000, ranging from about 23,224 to 700,000. V, J and CDR3 annotation of the TCR reads was performed with the Decombinator software suite. For the PS versus PT1 abundance plots, all samples were subsampled to the same number of TCRs (28,000). Expanded TCRs were defined as absent before sensitization and observed at least eight times at the 2-week time point. TCRdb cleaned the public reads at Q25 with fastp, built clones with MiXCR and kept in-frame beta chains. Entries are consolidated by CDR3 protein sequence, retaining the most common genes and DNA. Clone size and V and J calls follow TCRdb, not the original study. The sample data list about 89,000 distinct CDR3 sequences, and over 10% of these were observed just once. 5.7% of the sample rests with the top ten.

The clonotype comes from a woman in her 50s with alopecia areata. Some clones in this sample may be carry-over from other donors' samples. Sample: whole blood, taken in connection with sensitization to the hapten diphenylcyclopropenone (DPC).

The CDR3 protein is CASSFDRVDTEAFF. The DNA is TGTGCCAGCAGCTTTGACAGGGTAGATACTGAAGCTTTCTTT. The chain is encoded by TRBV5-4 joined to TRBJ1-1, with 7 bases matching TRBD1. V is cut back by 2 bases and J by 5 bases, with 6 bases in the junction unmatched. CDR1 and CDR2, per the germline V gene (reference sequence), are SGHNT and YYREEE. The CDR3 holds 14 amino acids from the cysteine to the phenylalanine. The sequence is cut down to CDR3 DNA, 42 bases in frame from base 1.